This T cell receptor beta chain was sequenced during a study of control samples from healthy donors and cancer patients. Profiling relied on immunoSEQ multiplex PCR, and the TCRdb table lists in-frame clones only, not all of them. The sample comprises more than 60,000 clones, 75% to 90% of which are singletons, and around a tenth rests with the top ten. The length of the CDR3 is 15 residues. Trimming left V 3 bases short and J 8 bases short, with 19 bases between. Germline V lookup: CDR1 SNHLY, CDR2 FYNNEI. The J gene is TRBJ1-2, the V gene TRBV2; perhaps TRBD1 as D (6 bases). The clonotype comes from a woman aged 50 to 60 with colorectal cancer. The sequenced material came from PBMCs. The CDR3 DNA reads as TGTGCCAGCAGTGAGGAGACAGGTGATTCGGGAGGCTACACCTTC. Its protein product is CASSEETGDSGGYTF.